Shown below are 20 T cell receptor beta chains from a single sample sequenced in a study of CXCR3-negative and CXCR3-positive naive CD8 T cells. Through 5' RACE with UMI labels, the TRB cDNA libraries were prepared. TCRdb reprocessed the 5' RACE reads; each CDR3 protein has one entry and no DNA is given. This sample contains some 4,900 distinct CDR3 sequences. Sequencing used naive CXCR3- CD8+ T cells from blood. Subset defined: CD45RO-CCR7+CD27+CD95- naive CD8+ T cells lacking CXCR3 (TNR3-). Source of these receptors: a human donor in good health. Some clones in this sample may be carry-over from other donors' samples.

The CDR3 is CSAIWGGYGYTF. The rearrangement joins TRBV20-1 to TRBJ1-2. Germline V CDR1 and CDR2: DFQATT, SNEGSKA (reference sequence). CDR3 length: 12 residues.

This rearrangement joins TRBV29-1 to TRBJ2-7; TCRdb's assignment of TRBD1 cannot be checked, as there is no DNA. Germline CDR1 SQVTM, CDR2 ANQGSEA. The CDR3 length is 14 residues. This CDR3 is CSVEEGGRAYEQYF.

The chain carries TRBV6-2 or TRBV6-3 and TRBJ2-7. Germline CDR1 and CDR2: MNHEY and SVGEGT. The CDR3 is made up of 15 amino acids. The chain's CDR3 is CASSSHGRIDYEQYF.

The genes are TRBV6-6 and TRBJ2-7; TCRdb calls TRBD2, which cannot be checked without DNA. CDR1 and CDR2 from the germline V gene are MNHNY and SVGAGI (reference sequence). The CDR3 is made up of 14 amino acids. The CDR3 loop reads CASSPGTSAYEQYF.

The V and J genes are TRBV7-8 and TRBJ2-1; TCRdb names TRBD1, which stays unverified in the absence of DNA. The length of the CDR3 is 15 residues. Germline V gene lookup returns CDR1 SGHVS and CDR2 FQNEAQ. This CDR3 reads CASSLAGGLYNEQFF.

According to its frequency, this clonotype is medium-sized. The genes are TRBV11-3 and TRBJ2-2; as DNA is missing, the TRBD1 call by TCRdb cannot be tested. Germline V gives CDR1 SGHNT, CDR2 YENEEA. This CDR3 contains 16 residues. The CDR3 protein is CASSLALWTPYRELFF.

Its frequency marks this clonotype as medium-sized. V is TRBV29-1 and J is TRBJ2-3; checking the TCRdb D call of TRBD1 is not possible without DNA. CDR3 size: 13 residues. Germline V CDR1 and CDR2: SQVTM, ANQGSEA. The CDR3 reads CSVEEVGVDTQYF.

According to its frequency, this clonotype is large (0.1 to 1%). The J gene is TRBJ2-1, the V gene TRBV9; the D call from TCRdb, TRBD1, cannot be confirmed without DNA. Germline V gene lookup returns CDR1 SGDLS and CDR2 YYNGEE. The CDR3 extends over 16 amino acids. The CDR3 spells CASSPKTGGLYNEQFF. The full variable domain, in which reference TRBV9 and TRBJ2-1 provide the parts outside the CDR3, is DSGVTQTPKHLITATGQRVTLRCSPRSGDLSVYWYQQSLDQGLQFLIQYYNGEERAKGNILERFSAQQFPDLHSELNLSSLELGDSALYFCASSPKTGGLYNEQFFGPGTRLTVL.

This clonotype is deemed medium-sized (0.01 to 0.1%) by its frequency. The gene calls are TRBV7-9 and TRBJ1-5; lacking DNA, the TRBD1 call made by TCRdb goes unchecked. This CDR3 spans 16 amino acids. In germline, CDR1 is SEHNR, CDR2 FQNEAQ (reference sequence). CDR3: CASSSLDRGSNQPQHF.

This clonotype is medium-sized by frequency. The rearrangement uses TRBV2 and TRBJ2-1. The length of the CDR3 is 12 residues. Germline V gene data show CDR1 as SNHLY and CDR2 as FYNNEI. The CDR3: CASSLGLNEQFF.

The chain carries TRBV5-5 and TRBJ2-7. CDR1 is SGHKS and CDR2 is YYEKEE in the germline V gene (reference sequence). The CDR3 contains 11 residues. Here the CDR3 reads CASSLANQQYF.

This chain links TRBV27 with TRBJ2-7. The CDR3 has 13 amino acids. Germline lookup yields CDR1 MNHEY and CDR2 SMNVEV (reference sequence). CDR3 protein: CASSFSSSYEQYF.

This clonotype is identified as medium-sized from frequency. The rearrangement links TRBV11-1 to TRBJ2-7. CDR1 SGHAT and CDR2 FQDESV come from the germline V gene (reference sequence). This CDR3 region has 13 residues. CDR3 sequence: CASRKDGAYEQYF. Full variable domain (outside the CDR3, taken from reference TRBV11-1 and TRBJ2-7): EAEVAQSPRYKITEKSQAVAFWCDPISGHATLYWYRQILGQGPELLVQFQDESVVDDSQLPKDRFSAERLKGVDSTLKIQPAELGDSAMYLCASRKDGAYEQYFGPGTRLTVT.

The chain recombines TRBV25-1 with TRBJ2-7; checking the TCRdb D call of TRBD2 is not possible without DNA. CDR1 and CDR2 (germline): MGHDK, SYGVNS. The CDR3 sequence is 17 residues long. CDR3 region: CASSEGLAGGRSYEQYF.

This clonotype is called medium-sized (0.01 to 0.1%) based on its frequency. The chain couples TRBV25-1 to TRBJ2-1; TCRdb's D gene call, TRBD2, goes unchecked for lack of DNA. This CDR3 spans 16 amino acids. Per the germline V gene, CDR1 is MGHDK and CDR2 is SYGVNS. The CDR3 loop reads CASSPRRPGGRNEQFF.

This chain uses TRBV6-2 or TRBV6-3 with TRBJ1-1; the D call of TRBD1 rests on TCRdb alone, since no DNA is present to check it. Germline CDR1 and CDR2: MNHEY and SVGEGT. The CDR3 is made up of 14 amino acids. CDR3 amino acids: CASNSGTSWTEAFF.

The chain has TRBV5-1 and TRBJ2-2; there is no DNA to check the TCRdb D call of TRBD2. CDR3 length: 18 amino acids. Germline CDR1 reads SGHRS; CDR2 reads YFSETQ. CDR3 sequence: CASSLNQRTAANTGELFF.

CDR3 sequence reads: CASSQDFSPAQFF. The chain joins TRBV14 to TRBJ2-1; TCRdb returns TRBD1, unconfirmable since there is no DNA. Per germline, CDR1 SGHDN and CDR2 FVKESK. This CDR3 has 13 residues.

The chain employs TRBV29-1 and TRBJ2-1. CDR1 is SQVTM, CDR2 ANQGSEA, per germline. The CDR3 is made up of 11 amino acids. This chain's CDR3 is CSVEIDNEQFF.

This chain links TRBV11-2 with TRBJ1-5; without DNA, the TCRdb call of TRBD1 cannot be checked. The CDR3 loop spans 15 amino acids. Germline CDR1 and CDR2: SGHAT and FQNNGV. CDR3 region: CASSPRTGVDQPQHF.